This TCR beta chain emerged from a study of blood T cell repertoires in COVID-19. Study summary: The study drew acute and convalescent COVID-19 samples from the United States, Italy and Spain. PBMCs, B-cell-depleted T cells, or T cells were the source of the cDNA or gDNA that made up the material.

Germline V gene sequence: CDR1 SGHDT, CDR2 YYEEEE. V shed 2 bases and J shed 7 bases, with 18 bases lying between them. This CDR3 region has 15 residues. Study processing details: Scientists estimated how many nucleated cells there were by amplifying reference gene primers. Only in-frame clones appear in the TCRdb table, and some are missing; sequencing was by immunoSEQ multiplex PCR. V and J calls and clone size follow that table, whereas D and trimming were derived from the DNA. Counted here are tens of thousands of clones, just under 80% occurring once; the ten biggest clones make up approximately 6.3%. Enrolment of Seattle patients took place during active infection, and they were followed longitudinally.

This sequence originates from a man between 65 and 80 years old with COVID-19, enrolled during active disease. The chain carries TRBV5-6 and TRBJ1-2; D perhaps matches TRBD1 (6 bases). The sample was peripheral blood. Here the CDR3 reads CASSLPGTFSSGYTF. DNA of the CDR3: TGTGCCAGCAGCTTACCCGGGACATTTTCTAGTGGCTACACCTTC. Together with reference TRBV5-6 and TRBJ1-2, the CDR3 gives the full variable domain: DAGVTQSPTHLIKTRGQQVTLRCSPKSGHDTVSWYQQALGQGPQFIFQYYEEEERQRGNFPDRFSGHQFPNYSSELNVNALLLGDSALYLCASSLPGTFSSGYTFGSGTRLTVV.